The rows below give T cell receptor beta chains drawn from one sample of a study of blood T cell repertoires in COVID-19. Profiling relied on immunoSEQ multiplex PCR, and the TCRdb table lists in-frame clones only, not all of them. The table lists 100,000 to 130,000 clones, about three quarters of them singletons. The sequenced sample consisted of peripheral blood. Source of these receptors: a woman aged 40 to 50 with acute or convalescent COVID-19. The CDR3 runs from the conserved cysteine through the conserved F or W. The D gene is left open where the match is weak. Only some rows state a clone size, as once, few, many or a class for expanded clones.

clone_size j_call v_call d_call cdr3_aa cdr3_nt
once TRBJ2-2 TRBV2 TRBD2 CASTERGPGELFF TGTGCCAGCACCGAGCGGGGTCCCGGGGAGCTGTTTTTT
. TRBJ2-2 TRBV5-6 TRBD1 CASSNRDRGPNGELFF TGTGCCAGCAGCAACCGGGACAGGGGGCCTAACGGGGAGCTGTTTTTT
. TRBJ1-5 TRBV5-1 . CASSLEPGSGPQHF TGCGCCAGCAGCTTGGAACCGGGATCGGGGCCCCAGCATTTT
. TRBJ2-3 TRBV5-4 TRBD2 CASSRDIRQASGGPTDTQYF TGTGCCAGCAGCCGTGATATAAGACAGGCTAGCGGGGGACCCACAGATACGCAGTATTTT
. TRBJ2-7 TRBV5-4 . CASSLRETYEQYF TGTGCCAGCAGCTTAAGGGAGACCTACGAGCAGTACTTC
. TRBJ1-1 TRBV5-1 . CASTDPRGGAYTEAFF TGCGCCAGCACCGACCCGCGCGGAGGGGCCTACACTGAAGCTTTCTTT
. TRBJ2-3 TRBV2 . CASSEALGGTDTQYF TGTGCCAGCAGTGAAGCGCTCGGGGGCACAGATACGCAGTATTTT
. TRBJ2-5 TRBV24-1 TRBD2 CATSDPRSGGHKQETQYF TGTGCCACCAGTGATCCCCGGAGCGGGGGGCATAAACAAGAGACCCAGTACTTC
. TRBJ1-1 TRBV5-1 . CASSLQERNTEAFF TGCGCCAGCAGCTTGCAGGAACGGAACACTGAAGCTTTCTTT
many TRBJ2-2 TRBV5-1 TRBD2 CASSSTGLAGVGTGELFF TGCGCCAGCAGCTCGACGGGACTAGCGGGGGTAGGAACCGGGGAGCTGTTTTTT
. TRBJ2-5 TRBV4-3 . CASSPVYRTTEETQYF TGCGCCAGCAGCCCCGTATACCGGACAACTGAAGAGACCCAGTACTTC
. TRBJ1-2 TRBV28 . CASMGGGSNYGYTF TGTGCCAGCATGGGGGGCGGGAGTAACTATGGCTACACCTTC
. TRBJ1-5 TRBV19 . CASSESRLAMGPQHF TGTGCCAGTAGTGAAAGCAGGCTAGCGATGGGGCCCCAGCATTTT
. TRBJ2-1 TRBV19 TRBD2 CASSTGLAGSEQFF TGTGCCAGTAGTACGGGACTAGCGGGGAGTGAGCAGTTCTTC
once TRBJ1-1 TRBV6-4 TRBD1 CASSVTGGNTEAFF TGTGCCAGCAGTGTCACAGGGGGCAACACTGAAGCTTTCTTT
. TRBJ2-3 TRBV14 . CASSPNFQGFSTDTQYF TGTGCCAGCAGCCCTAATTTTCAGGGATTTAGCACAGATACGCAGTATTTT
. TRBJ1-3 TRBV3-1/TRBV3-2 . CASSQSHTGPGNTIYF TGTGCCAGCAGCCAGAGCCATACAGGGCCCGGAAACACCATATATTTT
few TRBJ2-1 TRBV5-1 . CASSLRGQSNSYNEQFF TGCGCCAGCAGCCTTAGAGGACAGTCCAACTCCTACAATGAGCAGTTCTTC
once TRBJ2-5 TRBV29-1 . CSVIGEEETQYF TGCAGCGTCATCGGGGAGGAAGAGACCCAGTACTTC
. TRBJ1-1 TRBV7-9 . CASSLAGRDTEAFF TGTGCCAGCAGCTTAGCTGGGAGGGACACTGAAGCTTTCTTT
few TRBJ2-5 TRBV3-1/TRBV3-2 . CASSQVMLQEETQYF TGTGCCAGCAGCCAAGTCATGTTGCAGGAAGAGACCCAGTACTTC
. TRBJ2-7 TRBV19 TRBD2 CASSTSGTSYEQYF TGTGCCAGTAGTACTAGCGGGACCTCCTACGAGCAGTACTTC
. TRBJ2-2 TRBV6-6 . CASSSDSMNTGELFF TGTGCCAGCAGTTCTGACAGCATGAACACCGGGGAGCTGTTTTTT
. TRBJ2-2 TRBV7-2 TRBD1 CAISLQGASTGELFF TGTGCCATCTCCCTACAGGGGGCCTCTACCGGGGAGCTGTTTTTT
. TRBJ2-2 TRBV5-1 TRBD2 CASSSTSGGASTGELFF TGCGCCAGCAGCTCGACTAGCGGGGGGGCGAGCACCGGGGAGCTGTTTTTT
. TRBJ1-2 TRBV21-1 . CASSNTCPGQGNGYTF TGTGCCAGCAGCAATACGTGCCCGGGGCAGGGGAATGGCTACACCTTC
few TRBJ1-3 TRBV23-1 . CASSQSQSDCYSGNTIYF TGCGCCAGCAGTCAATCACAGTCGGACTGTTACTCTGGAAACACCATATATTTT
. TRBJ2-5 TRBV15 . CATSRDHQYQETQYF TGTGCCACCAGCAGAGATCATCAGTACCAAGAGACCCAGTACTTC
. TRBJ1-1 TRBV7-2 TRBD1 CASRHRGQKNTEAFF TGTGCCAGCAGGCACCGGGGACAGAAGAACACTGAAGCTTTCTTT
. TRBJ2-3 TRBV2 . CASRSEDTQYF TGTGCCAGCAGGTCAGAAGATACGCAGTATTTT
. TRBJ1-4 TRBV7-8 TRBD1 CASSIGTAGEKLFF TGTGCCAGCAGCATCGGGACAGCGGGTGAAAAACTGTTTTTT
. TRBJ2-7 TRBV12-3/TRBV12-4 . CASSIAGDEQYF TGTGCCAGCAGCATCGCCGGGGACGAGCAGTACTTC
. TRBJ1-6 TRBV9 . CASSLDSHNSPLHF TGTGCCAGCAGCCTAGACAGCCATAATTCACCCCTCCACTTT
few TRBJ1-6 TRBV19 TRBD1 CASSPNRGNNSPLHF TGTGCCAGTAGTCCAAACAGGGGGAATAATTCACCCCTCCACTTT
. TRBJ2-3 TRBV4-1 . CASNGGASQPTSTDTQYF TGCGCCAGCAATGGGGGGGCCTCCCAGCCAACTAGCACAGATACGCAGTATTTT
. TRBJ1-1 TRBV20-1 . CSASSGGSGKNTEAFF TGCAGTGCTAGTTCCGGGGGATCCGGAAAGAACACTGAAGCTTTCTTT
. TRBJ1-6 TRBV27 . CASSPMFRRGSSPLHF TGTGCCAGCAGTCCCATGTTTCGCAGGGGCAGTTCACCCCTCCACTTT
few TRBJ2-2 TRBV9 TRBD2 CASSVATTSGGLNTGELFF TGTGCCAGCAGCGTAGCTACGACTAGCGGGGGGCTGAACACCGGGGAGCTGTTTTTT
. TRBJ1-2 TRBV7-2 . CASSLMGASAVYGYTF TGTGCCAGCAGCTTAATGGGTGCTAGTGCAGTCTATGGCTACACCTTC
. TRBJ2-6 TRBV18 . CASSPSAGAGANVLTF TGTGCCAGCTCACCCTCCGCAGGGGCCGGGGCCAACGTCCTGACTTTC
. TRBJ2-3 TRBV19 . CASRPGGGRDTQYF TGTGCCAGTAGACCAGGGGGAGGAAGAGATACGCAGTATTTT
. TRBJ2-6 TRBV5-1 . CASSEGGTGANVLTF TGCGCCAGCTCCGAAGGGGGAACTGGGGCCAACGTCCTGACTTTC
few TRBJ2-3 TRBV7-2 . CASSSRRSDTQYF TGTGCCAGCAGCTCTAGAAGATCGGATACGCAGTATTTT
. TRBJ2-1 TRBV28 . CASITRAGEYNEQFF TGTGCCAGCATCACTAGGGCAGGGGAGTACAATGAGCAGTTCTTC
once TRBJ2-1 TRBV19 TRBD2 CASSLSGGAAYNEQFF TGTGCCAGTAGCCTTAGCGGGGGGGCGGCCTACAATGAGCAGTTCTTC
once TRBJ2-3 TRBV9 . CASSVAMARDTQYF TGTGCCAGCAGCGTAGCGATGGCAAGAGATACGCAGTATTTT
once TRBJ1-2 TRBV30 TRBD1 CAWGRGTGFFYGYTF TGTGCCTGGGGACGCGGGACAGGGTTTTTCTATGGCTACACCTTC
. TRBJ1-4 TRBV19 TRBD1 CASSPGTDITNEKLFF TGTGCCAGTAGTCCCGGGACAGATATAACTAATGAAAAACTGTTTTTT
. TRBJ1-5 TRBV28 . CASSWGAGVSNQPQHF TGTGCCAGCAGTTGGGGGGCGGGGGTTAGCAATCAGCCCCAGCATTTT
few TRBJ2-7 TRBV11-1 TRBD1 CASSRGTDYEQYF TGTGCCAGCAGCCGAGGGACAGACTACGAGCAGTACTTC
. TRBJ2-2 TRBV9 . CASSVVTGPTGELFF TGTGCCAGCAGCGTAGTAACAGGGCCCACCGGGGAGCTGTTTTTT
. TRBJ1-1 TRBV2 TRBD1 CASRIDRDLGEAFF TGTGCCAGCAGAATAGACAGGGATCTAGGTGAAGCTTTCTTT
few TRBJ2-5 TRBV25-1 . CASSEMLAGETQYF TGTGCCAGCAGTGAAATGTTGGCGGGAGAGACCCAGTACTTC
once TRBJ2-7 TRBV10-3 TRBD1 CAISERGDRESEQYF TGTGCCATCAGTGAGAGAGGGGACAGGGAGTCCGAGCAGTACTTC
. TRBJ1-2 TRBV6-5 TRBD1 CASSYQQGNGYTF TGTGCCAGCAGTTATCAACAGGGGAATGGCTACACCTTC
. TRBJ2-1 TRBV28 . CASSSPSSYNEQFF TGTGCCAGCAGTTCGCCGAGCTCCTACAATGAGCAGTTCTTC
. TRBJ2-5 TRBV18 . CASSLQAPDPQETQYF TGTGCCAGCTCACTACAGGCCCCGGACCCTCAAGAGACCCAGTACTTC